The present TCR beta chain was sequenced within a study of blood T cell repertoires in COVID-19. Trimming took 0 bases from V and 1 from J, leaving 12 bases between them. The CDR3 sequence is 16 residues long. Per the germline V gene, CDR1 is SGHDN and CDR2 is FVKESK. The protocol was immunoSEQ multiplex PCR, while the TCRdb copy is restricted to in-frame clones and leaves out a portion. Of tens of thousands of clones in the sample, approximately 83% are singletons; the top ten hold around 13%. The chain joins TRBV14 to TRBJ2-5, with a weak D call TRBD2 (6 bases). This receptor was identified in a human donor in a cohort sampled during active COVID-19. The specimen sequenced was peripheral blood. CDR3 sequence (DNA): TGTGCCAGCAGCCAAGAAGTCGCGGGGCGCCAAGAGACCCAGTACTTC. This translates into CASSQEVAGRQETQYF. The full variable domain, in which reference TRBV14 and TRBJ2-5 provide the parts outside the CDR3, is EAGVTQFPSHSVIEKGQTVTLRCDPISGHDNLYWYRRVMGKEIKFLLHFVKESKQDESGMPNNRFLAERTGGTYSTLKVQPAELEDSGVYFCASSQEVAGRQETQYFGPGTRLLVL.